These T cell receptor beta chains were read from a single sample in a study of spatial heterogeneity in lung cancer. TCRdb redid the calling of the 5' RACE reads with MiXCR, one entry per CDR3 protein. The data contain tens of thousands of distinct CDR3 sequences, approximately 8.2% of them singletons. Sequencing used PBMCs, obtained at surgery. Source of these receptors: a male donor with early-stage non-small cell lung cancer. The CDR3 runs from the conserved cysteine through the conserved F or W. Each record gives: clone size, J gene, D gene, V gene, CDR3 DNA, CDR3 protein. A D gene is named only where the DNA matches it firmly. Some rows mark clone size as missing; the rest say once, few, many or name a class of expanded clone.

- TRBJ2-3 - TRBV7-2 TGTGCCAGCAGCCCACCGGGGGATACGCAGTATTTT CASSPPGDTQYF
- TRBJ2-1 - TRBV7-9 TGTGCCAGCAGCTTAGGTGAGGGCAATGAGCAGTTCTTC CASSLGEGNEQFF
few TRBJ2-2 - TRBV6-2/TRBV6-3 TGTGCCACCATAGCCGTGAACACCGGGGAGCTGTTTTTT CATIAVNTGELFF
many TRBJ2-2 - TRBV29-1 TGCAGCGTTGGGGGCGGGCTAGGACAGAACACCGGGGAGCTGTTTTTT CSVGGGLGQNTGELFF
many TRBJ2-5 TRBD1 TRBV7-9 TGTGCCAGCAGCGTACAGGGGCCAGAGACCCAGTACTTC CASSVQGPETQYF
few TRBJ2-7 TRBD1 TRBV5-1 TGCGCCAGCAGCACGGGACAGTCCTACGAGCAGTACTTC CASSTGQSYEQYF
many TRBJ2-7 TRBD2 TRBV5-1 TGCGCCAGCAGCATTTTGACTAGCGGGGCCGGGGAGCAGTACTTC CASSILTSGAGEQYF
many TRBJ1-5 - TRBV5-1 TGCGCCAGCAGCTTGGGACCCCAGGAGGATCAGCCCCAGCATTTT CASSLGPQEDQPQHF
many TRBJ2-7 - TRBV5-8 TGTGCCAGCAGCTTAGCTCCGGGACCCTCCTACGAGCAGTACTTC CASSLAPGPSYEQYF
few TRBJ2-2 - TRBV6-2/TRBV6-3 TGTGCCAGCCGCCGAGCCGGGGAGCTGTTTTTT CASRRAGELFF
many TRBJ1-4 - TRBV3-1 TGTGCCAGCAGCCAAGTGGGGATTAATGAAAAACTGTTTTTT CASSQVGINEKLFF
- TRBJ2-3 TRBD2 TRBV5-1 TGCGCCAGCAGCTCGGGACTAGCGGGAGGTGATACGCAGTATTTT CASSSGLAGGDTQYF
- TRBJ2-3 - TRBV24-1 TGTGCCACCAGCGCCACGGACGCCACAGATACGCAGTATTTT CATSATDATDTQYF
- TRBJ1-1 - TRBV7-9 TGTGCCAGCAGCTTGACGCAGACGGAAGCTTTCTTT CASSLTQTEAFF
few TRBJ2-5 - TRBV5-1 TGCGCCAGCAGCAGAATGGGACAAAACCAAGAGACCCAGTACTTC CASSRMGQNQETQYF
- TRBJ2-7 - TRBV4-3 TGCGCCAGCAGCCAAGATTCTCACTCCGGGCAGTACTTC CASSQDSHSGQYF
- TRBJ2-1 TRBD2 TRBV10-3 TGTGCCATCAGTGGGACTAGGACGAGCTCCTACAATGAGCAGTTCTTC CAISGTRTSSYNEQFF
- TRBJ1-1 - TRBV28 TGTGCCAGCAGTTTAGCTGGGGACACTGAAGCTTTCTTT CASSLAGDTEAFF
few TRBJ2-7 - TRBV7-9 TGTGCCAGCAGCTCAGGACAAGAACACTACGAGCAGTACTTC CASSSGQEHYEQYF